Below are 9 T cell receptor beta chains sequenced from a single sample in a study of blood T cell repertoires in COVID-19. Using immunoSEQ multiplex PCR, the repertoire was profiled, and TCRdb retains in-frame clones only, with some absent. This table holds about 220,000 clones, 80% to 90% found once. Input material: PBMCs or T cells enriched from blood (not recorded which). All receptors come from a woman aged 18-29 years in a cohort exposed to, infected with or recovered from COVID-19 (not recorded which).

The V call is TRBV24-1, the J call TRBJ2-3; 9 bases match TRBD1. Germline CDR1 KGHDR, CDR2 SFDVKD. The CDR3 totals 15 residues. V lost 5 bases, J lost 7 bases, and 9 bases stayed unmatched. Here the CDR3 reads CATSVRDREVHTQYF. DNA of the CDR3: TGTGCCACCAGTGTTCGGGACAGGGAAGTTCATACGCAGTATTTT.

The gene calls are TRBV10-2 and TRBJ2-7, with 7 bases aligning to TRBD2. The CDR3 length is 15 residues. Per the germline V gene, CDR1 is WSHSY and CDR2 is SAAADI. The V gene end was trimmed by 3 bases and the J gene end by 3 bases; junction bases not matched to a gene: 8. The CDR3 spells CASSDPSGNRYEQYF. The CDR3 DNA sequence: TGCGCCAGCAGTGACCCTAGCGGAAATCGCTACGAGCAGTACTTC.

The rearrangement uses TRBV27 and TRBJ2-1, with 7 bases fitting TRBD2. Germline V gene data show CDR1 as MNHEY and CDR2 as SMNVEV (reference sequence). The CDR3 is 17 residues long. V lost 0 bases, J lost 8 bases, and 13 bases stayed unmatched. The CDR3 DNA is TGTGCCAGCAGTTTATCGGTGCCGGGACTATGGGGCGATGAGCAGTTCTTC. It encodes CASSLSVPGLWGDEQFF.

V gene TRBV27 combines with J gene TRBJ1-6; D remains ambiguous. The germline V gene encodes CDR1 MNHEY and CDR2 SMNVEV (reference sequence). The CDR3 has 16 amino acids. V was pared by 2 bases and J by 0 bases, with 8 bases between. CDR3 coding DNA: TGTGCCAGCAGTTTACAGGCAAGCTCCTATAATTCACCCCTCCACTTT. This encodes CASSLQASSYNSPLHF.

The chain combines TRBV3-1 (or the pseudogene TRBV3-2) with TRBJ2-3; 10 bases are shared with TRBD2. The CDR3 totals 16 residues. V lost 4 bases and J lost 4; bases outside the gene matches: 8. Germline CDR1 is LGHDT and CDR2 is YNNKEL (reference sequence). The CDR3 loop reads CASSPQRGGRPDTQYF. The CDR3 coding sequence is TGTGCCAGCAGCCCCCAGCGGGGGGGACGACCAGATACGCAGTATTTT.

V and J are TRBV9 and TRBJ2-2, with 7 positions matching TRBD1. The CDR3 extends over 16 amino acids. The J segment lost 2 bases and the V segment lost 2 bases, leaving 6 bases of the junction unmatched. Germline values: CDR1 SGDLS, CDR2 YYNGEE. CDR3 nucleotides: TGTGCCAGCAGCGTTGGGGACAGCGGAAACACCGGGGAGCTGTTTTTT. The encoded protein is CASSVGDSGNTGELFF.

The chain couples TRBV7-9 to TRBJ1-1, with a tentative D call TRBD1 (5 bases). The CDR3 is 14 residues long. Germline V gene sequence: CDR1 SEHNR, CDR2 FQNEAQ (reference sequence). The ends were cut back, 1 base at V and 6 bases at J, with 12 bases in the middle. In DNA form, the CDR3 reads TGTGCCAGCAGCTTAGTAACGGGGGTTCCTGAAGCTTTCTTT. As protein: CASSLVTGVPEAFF.

The V call is TRBV24-1, the J call TRBJ1-1; 9 nucleotides agree with TRBD1. Germline V gene data show CDR1 as KGHDR and CDR2 as SFDVKD. The CDR3 has 15 amino acids. Trimming cost V 5 bases and J 5 bases; bases outside gene matches: 8. The CDR3 nucleotides read TGTGCCACCAGTGCCCCGGACAGGGGACCGACTGAAGCTTTCTTT. Residues: CATSAPDRGPTEAFF.

The chain is built from TRBV7-6 and TRBJ2-1; TRBD2 matches 8 bases. Per germline, CDR1 SGHVS and CDR2 FNYEAQ. CDR3 size: 16 residues. Trimming took 7 bases from V and 0 from J; bases not matched to a gene: 8. DNA of the CDR3: TGTGCCAGCACCCTAATAGCGGGAAGCTCCTACAATGAGCAGTTCTTC. Encoded protein: CASTLIAGSSYNEQFF.